This T cell receptor beta chain was profiled in a study of blood T cell repertoires in COVID-19. In the study overall: Material from acute and convalescent COVID-19 was sourced from the United States, Italy and Spain. The analysed material was cDNA or gDNA that came from T cells, B-cell-depleted T cells, or PBMCs.

Produced via immunoSEQ multiplex PCR; TCRdb's table is partial and in-frame only. Counted here are 200,000 to 300,000 clones, more than 85% occurring once; the ten biggest clones make up 3.5% to 5%. This CDR3 has 14 amino acids. The germline CDR1 and CDR2 sequences are SGHRS and YFSETQ. V was pared by 0 bases and J by 8 bases, with 14 bases between. Participant-reported clinical history was the basis for cohort assignment. Among Cohort 3 donors, those recovered had two negative PCRs, clearance, or symptom resolution. This sequence was found in a woman in her 30s who had recovered from COVID-19. The V call is TRBV5-1, the J call TRBJ1-2; D is unresolved. Sequencing used PBMCs or T cells enriched from blood (not recorded which). The CDR3 here is CASSLEPGVKGYTF. The CDR3 region has the DNA TGCGCCAGCAGCTTGGAACCCGGGGTCAAAGGCTACACCTTC.